Following are 21 T cell receptor beta chains from one sample sequenced in a study of blood T cells in healthy people across ages. Sample-barcoded 5' priming and a J-beta primer mix drove a second PCR of roughly 6 to 12 cycles. TCRdb used MiXCR to reprocess the 5' RACE reads, holding one entry per CDR3 protein. Found here are about 830,000 distinct CDR3 sequences, 58% of them singletons; the top ten hold 22%. The sample taken for sequencing was blood. The receptors originated from a man aged 25 to 45 in good health.

This clonotype has just one count. The chain recombines TRBV6-2 or TRBV6-3 with TRBJ1-5, with D unresolved. CDR1 and CDR2 from the germline V gene are MNHEY and SVGEGT. Trimming stripped 0 bases from V and 2 bases from J, with 14 bases between. The CDR3 is 17 amino acids. CDR3 sequence reads: CASSYSFSVQGNQPQHF. DNA of the CDR3: TGTGCCAGCAGTTACTCTTTCTCCGTGCAAGGCAATCAGCCCCAGCATTTT.

This clonotype was detected a few times. The V and J genes are TRBV3-1 and TRBJ2-4; 9 bases are shared with TRBD2. The J call may be wrong; the DNA end is better matched by TRBJ2-5. Germline V gene lookup returns CDR1 LGHDT and CDR2 YNNKEL (reference sequence). The CDR3 covers 17 residues. CDR3: CASSQDFQAGGQETQYF. The CDR3 DNA reads as TGTGCCAGCAGCCAAGACTTCCAAGCGGGGGGCCAAGAGACCCAGTACTTC.

The table lists this clonotype with a few counts. The chain couples TRBV9 to TRBJ2-5; TRBD2 aligns across 9 bases. CDR1 is SGDLS, CDR2 YYNGEE, per germline. The CDR3 runs to 16 residues. V lost 0 bases and J lost 3; bases outside the gene matches: 6. CDR3 coding DNA: TGTGCCAGCAGCGTAGCGAGTCCTAGCGGGGAAGAGACCCAGTACTTC. Translated: CASSVASPSGEETQYF.

This clonotype was seen only once. The chain carries TRBV20-1 and TRBJ2-7; D is possibly TRBD1 (7 bases). V gave up 6 bases and J gave up 4 bases, with 16 bases separating them. The CDR3 is made up of 13 amino acids. CDR1 and CDR2 from the germline V gene are DFQATT and SNEGSKA (reference sequence). For the CDR3, the DNA is TGCAGTGCCCACGGAGGGGGCATGTACGAGCAGTACTTC. Its translation is CSAHGGGMYEQYF.

This clonotype was counted once. The rearrangement joins TRBV5-5 to TRBJ2-1; TRBD2 agrees at 11 bases. This CDR3 has 15 residues. Germline CDR1 reads SGHKS; CDR2 reads YYEKEE (reference sequence). V lost 0 bases and J lost 8; bases outside the gene matches: 4. CDR3 sequence reads: CASSLVTSGGYEQFF. The CDR3 DNA is TGTGCCAGCAGCTTGGTAACTAGCGGGGGTTATGAGCAGTTCTTC.

This clonotype has a handful of counts. This chain joins TRBV2 and TRBJ2-3, with D perhaps TRBD2 (6 bases). CDR1 is SNHLY and CDR2 is FYNNEI in the germline V gene. Trimming cost V 8 bases and J 7 bases, with 10 bases left between them. The CDR3 is 11 residues long. CDR3 sequence (DNA): TGTGCCAGCCGCGGAGGGCATACGCAGTATTTT. Translation gives CASRGGHTQYF.

The chain is built from TRBV20-1 and TRBJ2-5; 8 bases align to TRBD1. The CDR3 is 12 amino acids. Germline V CDR1 and CDR2: DFQATT, SNEGSKA (reference sequence). With V trimmed by 5 bases and J by 11 bases, 10 bases remained unmatched. CDR3 bases: TGCAGTGCTCGGACAGGGATCCCGGAGCAGTACTTC. It encodes CSARTGIPEQYF.

This chain links TRBV6-2 or TRBV6-3 with TRBJ1-2; no reliable D call. CDR1 is MNHEY, CDR2 SVGEGT, per germline. The CDR3 runs 13 residues. With 7 bases removed from V and 10 bases from J, the gap between germline ends came to 19 bases. The CDR3 DNA follows: TGTGCCAGCATGGTCACAGACACCAGAGCCTACACCTTC. Translating gives CASMVTDTRAYTF.

The CDR3 reads CASSQELLGENTEAFF. Written as DNA, the CDR3 is TGTGCCAGCAGCCAAGAGCTATTAGGGGAGAACACTGAAGCTTTCTTT. The chain combines TRBV14 with TRBJ1-1; possible D gene TRBD1, 5 bases. Looked up from germline, CDR1 is SGHDN and CDR2 is FVKESK. The CDR3 loop spans 16 amino acids. V shed 0 bases and J shed 1 base, with 12 bases lying between them.

The genes are TRBV5-5 and TRBJ2-5, with D unclear. CDR1 SGHKS and CDR2 YYEKEE come from the germline V gene (reference sequence). V was shortened by 4 bases and J by 11 bases, with 24 bases between the two germline ends. The CDR3 is 15 amino acids. CDR3 nucleotide sequence: TGTGCCAGCAGCCGTGACGTCATACTACGAATTGGGCAGTACTTC. Encoded protein: CASSRDVILRIGQYF. The full variable domain, rest sourced from reference TRBV5-5 and TRBJ2-5, is DAGVTQSPTHLIKTRGQQVTLRCSPISGHKSVSWYQQVLGQGPQFIFQYYEKEERGRGNFPDRFSARQFPNYSSELNVNALLLGDSALYLCASSRDVILRIGQYFGPGTRLLVL.

The CDR3 DNA sequence: TGCAGCTTCGGACAGACCAATGAGCAGTACTTC. Amino acid sequence: CSFGQTNEQYF. The genes are TRBV29-1 and TRBJ2-5; weak D call: TRBD1 (6 bases). Germline V CDR1 and CDR2: SQVTM, ANQGSEA. V lost 8 bases and J lost 11, with 18 bases in between. The CDR3 is made up of 11 amino acids. Using reference TRBV29-1 and TRBJ2-5 for the parts outside the CDR3, the full variable domain is SAVISQKPSRDICQRGTSLTIQCQVDSQVTMMFWYRQQPGQSLTLIATANQGSEATYESGFVIDKFPISRPNLTFSTLTVSNMSPEDSSIYLCSFGQTNEQYFGPGTRLLVL.

The gene calls are TRBV7-2 and TRBJ2-5, with no clear D. The CDR3 contains 15 residues. Trimming pared 1 base from V and 0 bases from J, leaving 9 bases between. Germline V gene lookup returns CDR1 SGHTA and CDR2 FQGNSA. The CDR3: CASSLEDMYQETQYF. As DNA, the CDR3 is TGTGCCAGCAGCTTAGAAGACATGTACCAAGAGACCCAGTACTTC.

This clonotype has only a few counts. The CDR3 is CAWSADRAETQYF. The CDR3 DNA is TGTGCCTGGAGTGCGGACAGGGCAGAGACCCAGTACTTC. The rearrangement links TRBV30 to TRBJ2-5; TRBD1 matches 8 bases. Germline V CDR1 and CDR2: GTSNPN, SVGIG (reference sequence). CDR3 length equals 13 residues. After removal of 1 base from V and 4 bases from J, the junction contained 2 bases not matched to a gene. Combining the CDR3 with reference TRBV30 and TRBJ2-5 gives the whole variable domain SQTIHQWPATLVQPVGSPLSLECTVEGTSNPNLYWYRQAAGRGLQLLFYSVGIGQISSEVPQNLSASRPQDRQFILSSKKLLLSDSGFYLCAWSADRAETQYFGPGTRLLVL.

This sequence joins TRBV24-1 and TRBJ2-3, with 7 bases aligning to TRBD2. The CDR3 consists of 17 residues. The trim removed 6 bases at V and 4 bases at J, leaving 15 bases unmatched. Germline lookup yields CDR1 KGHDR and CDR2 SFDVKD. The CDR3 nucleotides are TGTGCCACCAGTAGTGTTAGAAGCGGGAAAGGACCAGATACGCAGTATTTT. As protein: CATSSVRSGKGPDTQYF.

The chain couples TRBV6-1 to TRBJ2-7; D possibly corresponds to TRBD2 (5 bases). The J call may be in error: the DNA end matches TRBJ2-5 better. This CDR3 has 13 amino acids. CDR1 and CDR2 (germline): MNHNS, SASEGT. CDR3 region: CATAYSGDETQYF. The CDR3 bases are TGTGCCACCGCATATTCCGGGGATGAGACCCAGTACTTC.

This clonotype turned up a few times. The rearrangement uses TRBV20-1 and TRBJ2-7, with 7 bases aligning to TRBD1. Germline V gene sequence: CDR1 DFQATT, CDR2 SNEGSKA (reference sequence). V dropped 5 bases and J dropped 3; count of bases not matched to a gene: 7. The CDR3 spans 13 residues. CDR3 bases: TGCAGTGCTGAATTGACAGGGCGCTACGAGCAGTACTTC. Translation gives CSAELTGRYEQYF.

The J gene is TRBJ1-2, the V gene TRBV9; the D gene is possibly TRBD1 (6 bases). The ends were cut back, 5 bases at V and 5 bases at J, with 16 bases in the middle. The length of the CDR3 is 14 residues. The germline gives CDR1 SGDLS, CDR2 YYNGEE. CDR3 in amino acids: CASRPTGQTYGYTF. The CDR3, as DNA: TGTGCCAGCAGGCCTACCGGACAGACATATGGCTACACCTTC.

This clonotype has only one observation. V is TRBV29-1 and J is TRBJ1-1; no firm D call. CDR3 size: 14 residues. V dropped 7 bases and J dropped 1 base, with 16 bases sitting between them. CDR1 SQVTM and CDR2 ANQGSEA come from the germline V gene. The CDR3: CSALPRGGNTEAFF. CDR3 sequence (DNA): TGCAGCGCCCTCCCCCGTGGAGGGAACACTGAAGCTTTCTTT.

V is TRBV7-2 and J is TRBJ1-6; D is unresolved. The germline V gene has CDR1 SGHTA and CDR2 FQGNSA. Trimming took off 1 base at V and 9 bases at J, with 16 bases between the two ends. The CDR3 contains 16 residues. DNA of the CDR3: TGTGCCAGCAGCTTAGTAGTTCTCACCGACGGTTCACCCCTCCACTTT. Translated, it gives CASSLVVLTDGSPLHF.

This clonotype was counted only a few times. This chain uses TRBV9 with TRBJ1-2; D gene uncertain. Germline lookup yields CDR1 SGDLS and CDR2 YYNGEE. Trimming shortened V by 0 bases and J by 3 bases, and 9 bases separated the two germline ends. The CDR3 spans 14 residues. CDR3 DNA sequence: TGTGCCAGCAGCGTAGCAGGAGACTACTATGGCTACACCTTC. As protein: CASSVAGDYYGYTF.

The chain joins TRBV11-2 to TRBJ2-1; D remains ambiguous. The CDR3 extends over 12 amino acids. V was cut by 3 bases and J by 11 bases, with 11 bases left in between. Looked up from germline, CDR1 is SGHAT and CDR2 is FQNNGV. The CDR3 spells CASSFNRAKQFF. The CDR3, as DNA: TGTGCCAGCAGCTTCAACAGAGCCAAGCAGTTCTTC.